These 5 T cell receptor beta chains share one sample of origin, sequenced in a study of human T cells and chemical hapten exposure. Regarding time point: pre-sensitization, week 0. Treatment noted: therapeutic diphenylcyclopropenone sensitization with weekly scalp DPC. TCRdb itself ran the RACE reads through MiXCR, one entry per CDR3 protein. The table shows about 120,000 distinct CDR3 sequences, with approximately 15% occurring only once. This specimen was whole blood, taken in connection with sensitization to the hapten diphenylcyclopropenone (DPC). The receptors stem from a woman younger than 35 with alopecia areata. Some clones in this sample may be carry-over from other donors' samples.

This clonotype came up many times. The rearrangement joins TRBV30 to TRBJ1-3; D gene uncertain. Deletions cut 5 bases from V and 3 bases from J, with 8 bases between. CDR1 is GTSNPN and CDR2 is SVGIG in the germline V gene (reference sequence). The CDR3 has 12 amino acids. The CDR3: CAWGGNGNTIYF. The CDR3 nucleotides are TGTGCCTGGGGAGGGAATGGAAACACCATATATTTT.

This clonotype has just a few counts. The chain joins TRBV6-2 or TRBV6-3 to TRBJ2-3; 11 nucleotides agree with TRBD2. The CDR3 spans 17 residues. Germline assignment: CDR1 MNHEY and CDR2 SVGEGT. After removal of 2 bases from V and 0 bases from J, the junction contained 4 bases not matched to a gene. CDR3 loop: CASSYPSGGTSTDTQYF. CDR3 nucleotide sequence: TGTGCCAGCAGTTACCCTAGCGGGGGGACTAGCACAGATACGCAGTATTTT.

In DNA, the CDR3 is TGTGCCAGCAGTACCCCCGACAGGTTTGAAGCTTTCTTT. Protein product: CASSTPDRFEAFF. The chain links TRBV27 to TRBJ1-1, with D perhaps TRBD1 (6 bases). Trimming pared 5 bases from V and 7 bases from J, leaving 14 bases between. The germline CDR1 and CDR2 sequences are MNHEY and SMNVEV (reference sequence). This CDR3 has 13 residues.

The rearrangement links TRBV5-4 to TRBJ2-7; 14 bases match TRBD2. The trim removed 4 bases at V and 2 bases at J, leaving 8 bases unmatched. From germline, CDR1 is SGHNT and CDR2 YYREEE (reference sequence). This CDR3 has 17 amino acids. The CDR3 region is CASSPGLAGGLAYEQYF. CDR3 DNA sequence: TGTGCCAGCAGCCCCGGACTAGCGGGGGGATTAGCCTACGAGCAGTACTTC.

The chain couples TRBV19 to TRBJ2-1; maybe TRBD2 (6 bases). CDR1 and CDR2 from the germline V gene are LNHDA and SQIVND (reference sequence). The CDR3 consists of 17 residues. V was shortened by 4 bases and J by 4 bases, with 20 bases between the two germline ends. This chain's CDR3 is CASSTPGGALGYNEQFF. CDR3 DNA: TGTGCCAGTAGTACGCCCGGCGGGGCCTTAGGGTACAATGAGCAGTTCTTC.